Presented here are 9 T cell receptor beta chains from one specimen sequenced in a study of post-analysis software for immune sequencing data. Whole-study results and caveats: Four to six TRBV segments were significantly more frequent in patients than in controls. TRBV5-6, TRBV5-1 and TRBV20-1 were among these segments.

Their recognized antigens are unknown. cDNA libraries of TCR beta carried unique molecular identifiers. TCRdb itself ran the PCR reads through MiXCR, one entry per CDR3 protein. The sample consists of 800,000 to 950,000 distinct CDR3 sequences, approximately 53% of them appearing once. The sample consisted of blood. These receptors came from a girl aged 5-17 years with multiple sclerosis.

There are a few counts of this clonotype. This chain uses TRBV7-9 with TRBJ2-3; D is undetermined. Per germline, CDR1 SEHNR and CDR2 FQNEAQ (reference sequence). Trimming shortened V by 3 bases and J by 0 bases, and 7 bases separated the two germline ends. The CDR3 extends over 14 amino acids. The CDR3 loop reads CASSFGVSTDTQYF. Written as DNA, the CDR3 is TGTGCCAGCAGCTTTGGGGTGAGCACAGATACGCAGTATTTT. The entire variable domain, with the rest obtained from reference TRBV7-9 and TRBJ2-3, is as follows: DTGVSQNPRHKITKRGQNVTFRCDPISEHNRLYWYRQTLGQGPEFLTYFQNEAQLEKSRLLSDRFSAERPKGSFSTLEIQRTEQGDSAMYLCASSFGVSTDTQYFGPGTRLTVL.

The chain combines TRBV20-1 with TRBJ2-5; the D gene is possibly TRBD2 (6 bases). This CDR3 region has 15 residues. Trimming removed 1 base from V and 0 bases from J, with 12 bases in between. CDR1 and CDR2 from the germline V gene are DFQATT and SNEGSKA (reference sequence). The CDR3 here is CSARALGRYQETQYF. The CDR3 DNA follows: TGCAGTGCTAGAGCATTGGGGAGGTACCAAGAGACCCAGTACTTC.

This clonotype has a single count. The chain has TRBV14 and TRBJ1-1; D gene uncertain. The CDR3 has 15 amino acids. V was cut by 1 base and J by 1 base, with 10 bases left in between. The germline V gene has CDR1 SGHDN and CDR2 FVKESK. The CDR3 here is CASSQGVLSNTEAFF. The CDR3 DNA reads TGTGCCAGCAGCCAAGGGGTCTTATCGAACACTGAAGCTTTCTTT.

This clonotype has more than one count but fewer than ten. V gene TRBV20-1 combines with J gene TRBJ1-2; D is unclear. The CDR3 has 12 residues. The V gene's germline CDR1 is DFQATT and CDR2 SNEGSKA (reference sequence). Trimming removed 3 bases from V and 4 bases from J, with 9 bases in between. CDR3 residues: CSARVPGYGYTF. DNA of the CDR3: TGCAGTGCTAGGGTCCCGGGCTATGGCTACACCTTC.

About this clonotype: Sequence at one end of the junction differs from germline and may be a read error. The J gene is TRBJ1-1, the V gene TRBV5-1; 7 bases agree with TRBD1. From germline, CDR1 is SGHRS and CDR2 YFSETQ. This CDR3 has 14 amino acids. CDR3 sequence reads: CASSLGTENTEAFF. The CDR3 DNA follows: TGTGCCAGCAGCTTGGGGACAGAGAACACTGAAGCTTTCTTT.

The chain recombines TRBV20-1 with TRBJ1-1, with 7 nucleotides matching TRBD1. The germline V gene has CDR1 DFQATT and CDR2 SNEGSKA (reference sequence). Germline trimming cut 2 bases from V and 2 bases from J; bases unmatched to any gene: 11. The CDR3 extends over 16 amino acids. CDR3 nucleotide sequence: TGCAGTGCTAGACTTCCCCGGACAGGAAGAAACACTGAAGCTTTCTTT. This encodes CSARLPRTGRNTEAFF.

The sample holds one count of this clonotype. This sequence joins TRBV20-1 and TRBJ2-7; TRBD2 matches 8 bases. J gave up 2 bases and V 4 bases, and 10 bases lay outside the gene matches. Germline CDR1 DFQATT, CDR2 SNEGSKA (reference sequence). The CDR3 spans 15 residues. CDR3 in amino acids: CSATYTGTSTYEQYF. CDR3 sequence (DNA): TGCAGTGCTACCTATACCGGGACTAGTACCTACGAGCAGTACTTC.

The chain employs TRBV20-1 and TRBJ2-1; the D call may be TRBD1 or TRBD2 (5 bases each). Between the trimmed V and J ends, which lost 0 bases and 7 bases, there was a span of 19 bases. The CDR3 consists of 16 residues. Germline CDR1 reads DFQATT; CDR2 reads SNEGSKA (reference sequence). The CDR3 DNA reads TGCAGTGCTAGAGATTTTGGGCAGGGAGAGAGGAATGAGCAGTTCTTC. It encodes CSARDFGQGERNEQFF.

The V call is TRBV10-3, the J call TRBJ2-5; perhaps TRBD2 as D (6 bases). Per the germline V gene, CDR1 is ENHRY and CDR2 is SYGVKD. CDR3 length: 13 residues. The V end lost 11 bases, the J end lost 5 bases, and 18 bases lay between the germline ends. CDR3 sequence reads: CASRPQGGETQYF. In DNA form, the CDR3 reads TGTGCCTCCAGACCTCAGGGAGGTGAGACCCAGTACTTC.